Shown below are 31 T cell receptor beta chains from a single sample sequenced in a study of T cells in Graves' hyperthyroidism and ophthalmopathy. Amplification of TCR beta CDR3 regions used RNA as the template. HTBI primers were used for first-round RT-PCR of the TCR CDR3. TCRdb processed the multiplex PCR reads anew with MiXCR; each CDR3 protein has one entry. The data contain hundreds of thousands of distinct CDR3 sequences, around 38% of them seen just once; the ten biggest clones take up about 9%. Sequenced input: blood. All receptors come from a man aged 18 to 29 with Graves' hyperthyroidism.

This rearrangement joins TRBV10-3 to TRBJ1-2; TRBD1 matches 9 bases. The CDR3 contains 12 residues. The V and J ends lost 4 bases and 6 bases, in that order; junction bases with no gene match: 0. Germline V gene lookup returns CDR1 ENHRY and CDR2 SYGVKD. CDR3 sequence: CAISGDRDGYTF. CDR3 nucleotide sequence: TGTGCCATCAGTGGGGACAGGGATGGCTACACCTTC.

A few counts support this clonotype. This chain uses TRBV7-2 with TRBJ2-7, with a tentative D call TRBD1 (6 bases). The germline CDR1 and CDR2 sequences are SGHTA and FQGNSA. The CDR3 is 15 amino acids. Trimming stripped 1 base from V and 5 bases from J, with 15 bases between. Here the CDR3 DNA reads TGTGCCAGCAGCTTAGATCGAGGGGGAAGCAACGAGCAGTACTTC. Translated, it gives CASSLDRGGSNEQYF.

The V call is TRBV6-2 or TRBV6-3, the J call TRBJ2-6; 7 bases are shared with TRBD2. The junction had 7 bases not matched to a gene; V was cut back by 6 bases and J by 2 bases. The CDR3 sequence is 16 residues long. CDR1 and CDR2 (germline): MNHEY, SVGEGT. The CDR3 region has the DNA TGTGCCAGCAGCGCTAGCGGAAAGACTGGGGCCAACGTCCTGACTTTC. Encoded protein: CASSASGKTGANVLTF.

CDR3: CSARELVGQDNSPLHF. Here the CDR3 DNA reads TGCAGTGCTAGAGAGCTGGTCGGGCAGGATAATTCACCCCTCCACTTT. The J gene is TRBJ1-6, the V gene TRBV20-1, with no clear D. Germline CDR1 is DFQATT and CDR2 is SNEGSKA (reference sequence). V lost 0 bases, J lost 5 bases, and 14 bases lay in between. The CDR3 runs 16 residues.

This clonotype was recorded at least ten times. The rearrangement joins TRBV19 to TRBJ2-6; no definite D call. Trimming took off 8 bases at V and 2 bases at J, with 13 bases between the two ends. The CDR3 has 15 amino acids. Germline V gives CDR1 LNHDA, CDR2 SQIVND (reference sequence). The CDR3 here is CASLSGTAGANVLTF. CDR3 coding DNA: TGTGCCAGTTTGTCAGGAACGGCTGGGGCCAACGTCCTGACTTTC. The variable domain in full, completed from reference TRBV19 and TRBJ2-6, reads DGGITQSPKYLFRKEGQNVTLSCEQNLNHDAMYWYRQDPGQGLRLIYYSQIVNDFQKGDIAEGYSVSREKKESFPLTVTSAQKNPTAFYLCASLSGTAGANVLTFGAGSRLTVL.

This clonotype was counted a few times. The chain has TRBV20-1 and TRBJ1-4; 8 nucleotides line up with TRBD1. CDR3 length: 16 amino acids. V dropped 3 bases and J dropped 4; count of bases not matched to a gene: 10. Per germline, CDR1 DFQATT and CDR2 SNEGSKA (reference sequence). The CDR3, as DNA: TGCAGTGCTAGCCGACCCGGGACAGGCCTTAATGAAAAACTGTTTTTT. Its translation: CSASRPGTGLNEKLFF.

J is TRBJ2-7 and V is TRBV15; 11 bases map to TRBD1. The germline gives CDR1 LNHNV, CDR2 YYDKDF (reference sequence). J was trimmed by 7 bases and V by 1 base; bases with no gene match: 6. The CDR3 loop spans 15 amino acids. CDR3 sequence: CATSRAGQGAGEQYF. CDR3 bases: TGTGCCACCAGCAGAGCCGGACAGGGGGCCGGTGAGCAGTACTTC.

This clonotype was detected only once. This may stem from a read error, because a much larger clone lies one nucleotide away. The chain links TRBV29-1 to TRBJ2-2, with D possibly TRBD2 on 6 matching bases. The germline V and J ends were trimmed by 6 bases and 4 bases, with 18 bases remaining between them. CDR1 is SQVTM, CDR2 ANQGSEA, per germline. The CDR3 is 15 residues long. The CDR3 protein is CSVSPGVGATGELFF. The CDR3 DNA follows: TGCAGCGTCAGCCCGGGGGTCGGTGCCACCGGGGAGCTGTTTTTT.

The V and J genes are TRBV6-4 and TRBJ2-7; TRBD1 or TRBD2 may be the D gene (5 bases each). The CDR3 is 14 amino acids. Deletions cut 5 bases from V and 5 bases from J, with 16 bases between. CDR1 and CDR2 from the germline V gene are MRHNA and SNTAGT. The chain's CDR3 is CASSNRDGRHEQYF. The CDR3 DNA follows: TGTGCCAGCAGTAACCGGGACGGGCGTCACGAGCAGTACTTC.

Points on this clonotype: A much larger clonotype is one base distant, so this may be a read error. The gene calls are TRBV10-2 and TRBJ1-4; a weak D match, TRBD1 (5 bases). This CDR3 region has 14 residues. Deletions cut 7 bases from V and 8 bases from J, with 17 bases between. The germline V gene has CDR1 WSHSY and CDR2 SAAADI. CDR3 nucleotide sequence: TGCGCCAGCAATGATCCTGGGGACGAGGAAAAACTGTTTTTT. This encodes CASNDPGDEEKLFF.

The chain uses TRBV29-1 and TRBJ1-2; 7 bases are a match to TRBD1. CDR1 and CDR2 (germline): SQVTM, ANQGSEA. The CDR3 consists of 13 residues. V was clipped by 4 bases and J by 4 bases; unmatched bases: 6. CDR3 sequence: CSVATGQFYGYTF. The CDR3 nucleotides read TGCAGCGTTGCCACGGGACAGTTCTATGGCTACACCTTC.

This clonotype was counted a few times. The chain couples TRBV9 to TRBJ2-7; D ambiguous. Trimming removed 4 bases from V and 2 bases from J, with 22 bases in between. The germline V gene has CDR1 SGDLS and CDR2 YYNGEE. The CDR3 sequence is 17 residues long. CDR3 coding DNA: TGTGCCAGCAGCCCCTTGTTGCTAGTAAAAGGGACCTACGAGCAGTACTTC. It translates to CASSPLLLVKGTYEQYF.

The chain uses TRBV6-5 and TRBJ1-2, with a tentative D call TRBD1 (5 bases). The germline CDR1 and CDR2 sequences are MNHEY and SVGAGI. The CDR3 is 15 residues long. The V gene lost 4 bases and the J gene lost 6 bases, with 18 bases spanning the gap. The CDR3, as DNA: TGTGCCAGCAGTTTACAGCCTCAGGGTTTAGATGGCTACACCTTC. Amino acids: CASSLQPQGLDGYTF.

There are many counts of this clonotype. The CDR3 spells CASSVTSGRTGELFF. The DNA of the CDR3 is TGTGCCAGCAGCGTAACTAGCGGGAGGACCGGGGAGCTGTTTTTT. The gene calls are TRBV6-4 and TRBJ2-2; 12 bases map to TRBD2. The CDR3 is made up of 15 amino acids. Trimming took 6 bases from V and 5 from J; bases not matched to a gene: 4. Per germline, CDR1 MRHNA and CDR2 SNTAGT.

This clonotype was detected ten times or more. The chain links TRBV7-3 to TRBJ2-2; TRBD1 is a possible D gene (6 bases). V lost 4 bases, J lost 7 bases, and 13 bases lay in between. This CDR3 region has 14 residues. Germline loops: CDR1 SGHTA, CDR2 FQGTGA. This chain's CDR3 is CASSWQQGDGELFF. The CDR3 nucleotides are TGTGCCAGCAGCTGGCAACAGGGCGACGGGGAGCTGTTTTTT.

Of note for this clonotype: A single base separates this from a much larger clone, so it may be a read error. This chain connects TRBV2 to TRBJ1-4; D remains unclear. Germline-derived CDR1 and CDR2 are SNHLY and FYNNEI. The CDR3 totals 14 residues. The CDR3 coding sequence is TGTGCCGGCAGTGGGTGGGGTGGAGACGAAAAACTGTTTTTT. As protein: CAGSGWGGDEKLFF.

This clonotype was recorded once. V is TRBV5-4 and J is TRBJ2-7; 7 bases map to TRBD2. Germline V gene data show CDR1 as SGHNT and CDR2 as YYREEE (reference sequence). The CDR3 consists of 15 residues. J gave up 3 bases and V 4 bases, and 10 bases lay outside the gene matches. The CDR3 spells CASSESGTGGYEQYF. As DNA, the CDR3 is TGTGCCAGCAGCGAGTCGGGGACGGGAGGCTACGAGCAGTACTTC.

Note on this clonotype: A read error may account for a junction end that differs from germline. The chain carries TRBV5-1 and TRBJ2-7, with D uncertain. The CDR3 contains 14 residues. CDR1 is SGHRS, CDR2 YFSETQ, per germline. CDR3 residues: CASSLNGMAYAQYF. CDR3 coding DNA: TGCGCCAGCAGCTTGAACGGCATGGCCTACGCGCAGTACTTC.

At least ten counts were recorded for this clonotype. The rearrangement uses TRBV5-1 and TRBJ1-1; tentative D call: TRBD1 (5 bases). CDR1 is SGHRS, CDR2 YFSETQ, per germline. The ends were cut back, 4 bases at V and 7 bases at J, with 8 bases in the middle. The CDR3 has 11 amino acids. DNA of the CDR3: TGCGCCAGCAGCGTCGACAGTGAAGCTTTCTTT. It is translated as CASSVDSEAFF.

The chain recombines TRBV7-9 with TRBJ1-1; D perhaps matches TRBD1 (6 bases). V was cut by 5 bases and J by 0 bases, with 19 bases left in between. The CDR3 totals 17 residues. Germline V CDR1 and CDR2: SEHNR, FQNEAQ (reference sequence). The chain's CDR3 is CASSLNYRQAMNTEAFF. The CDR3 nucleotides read TGTGCCAGCAGCCTTAATTATCGACAGGCGATGAACACTGAAGCTTTCTTT. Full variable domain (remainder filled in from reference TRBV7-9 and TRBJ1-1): DTGVSQNPRHKITKRGQNVTFRCDPISEHNRLYWYRQTLGQGPEFLTYFQNEAQLEKSRLLSDRFSAERPKGSFSTLEIQRTEQGDSAMYLCASSLNYRQAMNTEAFFGQGTRLTVV.

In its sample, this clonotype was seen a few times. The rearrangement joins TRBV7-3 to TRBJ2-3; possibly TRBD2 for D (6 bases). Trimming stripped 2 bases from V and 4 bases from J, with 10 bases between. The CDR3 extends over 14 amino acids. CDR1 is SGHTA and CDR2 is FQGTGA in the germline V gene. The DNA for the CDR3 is TGTGCCAGCAGCTTAGGGACTCCTCCAGATACGCAGTATTTT. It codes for CASSLGTPPDTQYF.

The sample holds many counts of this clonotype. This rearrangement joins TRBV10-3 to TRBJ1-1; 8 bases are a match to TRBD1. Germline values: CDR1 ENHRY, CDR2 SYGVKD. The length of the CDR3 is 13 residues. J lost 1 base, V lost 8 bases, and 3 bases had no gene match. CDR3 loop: CAIGGQGNTEAFF. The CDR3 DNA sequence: TGTGCCATCGGCGGACAGGGGAACACTGAAGCTTTCTTT.

The CDR3 protein is CSAGSGAGGSYNSPLHF. In DNA, the CDR3 is TGCAGTGCTGGCTCGGGGGCTGGTGGTTCCTATAATTCACCCCTCCACTTT. This chain joins TRBV20-1 and TRBJ1-6; a possible D gene is TRBD1 (6 bases). CDR1 is DFQATT and CDR2 is SNEGSKA in the germline V gene (reference sequence). Trimming pared 5 bases from V and 1 base from J, leaving 18 bases between. The CDR3 loop spans 17 amino acids.

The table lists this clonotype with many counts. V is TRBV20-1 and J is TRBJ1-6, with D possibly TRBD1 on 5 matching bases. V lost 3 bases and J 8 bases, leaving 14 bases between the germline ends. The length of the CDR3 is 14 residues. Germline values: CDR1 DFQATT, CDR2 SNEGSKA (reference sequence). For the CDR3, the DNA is TGCAGTGCTAGGACAGTACCTATTGATTCACCCCTCCACTTT. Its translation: CSARTVPIDSPLHF.

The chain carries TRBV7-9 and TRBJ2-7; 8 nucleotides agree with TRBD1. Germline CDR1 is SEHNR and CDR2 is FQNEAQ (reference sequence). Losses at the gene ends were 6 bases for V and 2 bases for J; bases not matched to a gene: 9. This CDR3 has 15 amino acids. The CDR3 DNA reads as TGTGCCAGCAGTTTATCGGGACAGGCCCCCTACGAGCAGTACTTC. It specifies CASSLSGQAPYEQYF. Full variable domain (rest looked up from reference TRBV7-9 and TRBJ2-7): DTGVSQNPRHKITKRGQNVTFRCDPISEHNRLYWYRQTLGQGPEFLTYFQNEAQLEKSRLLSDRFSAERPKGSFSTLEIQRTEQGDSAMYLCASSLSGQAPYEQYFGPGTRLTVT.

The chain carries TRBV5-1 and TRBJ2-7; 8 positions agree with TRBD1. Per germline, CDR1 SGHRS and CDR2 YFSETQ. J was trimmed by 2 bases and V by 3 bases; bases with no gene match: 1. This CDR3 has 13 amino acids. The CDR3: CASSSRGPYEQYF. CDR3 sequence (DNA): TGCGCCAGCAGCTCCAGGGGGCCCTACGAGCAGTACTTC.

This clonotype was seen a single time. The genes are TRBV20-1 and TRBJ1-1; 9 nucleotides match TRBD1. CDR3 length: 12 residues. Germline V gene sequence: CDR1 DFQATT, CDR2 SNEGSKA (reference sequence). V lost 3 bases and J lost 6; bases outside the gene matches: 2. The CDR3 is CSARRQGAEAFF. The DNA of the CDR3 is TGCAGTGCTAGGAGACAGGGGGCTGAAGCTTTCTTT.

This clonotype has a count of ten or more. CDR3 amino acids: CAISDRTNTEAFF. In DNA form, the CDR3 reads TGTGCCATCAGTGACAGGACGAACACTGAAGCTTTCTTT. The chain recombines TRBV10-3 with TRBJ1-1; D gene uncertain. Germline CDR1 reads ENHRY; CDR2 reads SYGVKD. The V and J ends lost 3 bases and 1 base respectively, with 6 bases between them. The CDR3 sequence is 13 residues long.

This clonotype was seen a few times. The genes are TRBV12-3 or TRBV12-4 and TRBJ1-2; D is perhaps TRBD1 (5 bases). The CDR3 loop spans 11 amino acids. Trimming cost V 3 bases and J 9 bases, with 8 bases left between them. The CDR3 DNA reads TGTGCCAGCAGTTTGGGGGTTAGCTACACCTTC. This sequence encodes CASSLGVSYTF.

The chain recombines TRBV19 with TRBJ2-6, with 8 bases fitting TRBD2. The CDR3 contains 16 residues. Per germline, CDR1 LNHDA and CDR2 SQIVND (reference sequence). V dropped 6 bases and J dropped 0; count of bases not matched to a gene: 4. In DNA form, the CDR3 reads TGTGCCAGTAGAAAGCGGGAGAGCTCTGGGGCCAACGTCCTGACTTTC. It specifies CASRKRESSGANVLTF.

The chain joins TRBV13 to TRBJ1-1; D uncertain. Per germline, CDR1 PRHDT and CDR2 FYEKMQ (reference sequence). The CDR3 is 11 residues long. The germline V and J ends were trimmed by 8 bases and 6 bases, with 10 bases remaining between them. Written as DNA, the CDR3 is TGTGCCAGCGGTCAAGCTGCTGAAGCTTTCTTT. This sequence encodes CASGQAAEAFF.